This T cell receptor (beta chain) originates from a study of blood T cell repertoires in COVID-19. In the original analysis: Amplification from reference gene primers served as the basis for estimated nucleated cell counts. Profiling relied on immunoSEQ multiplex PCR, and the TCRdb table lists in-frame clones only, not all of them. The D gene and trimming were derived from the DNA, and the V and J assignments and clone size from that table. The table includes some 48,000 clones, 70% to 90% detected once. The trim removed 6 bases at V and 1 base at J, leaving 3 bases unmatched. CDR1 MNHEY and CDR2 SMNVEV come from the germline V gene (reference sequence). The CDR3 totals 14 residues.

The TCR originated in a woman of 80 years or more with acute or convalescent COVID-19. The rearrangement links TRBV27 to TRBJ1-2; the match to TRBD1 covers 9 bases. The sequenced sample was peripheral blood. CDR3 amino acids: CASRPGQGNYGYTF. CDR3 DNA sequence: TGTGCCAGCAGACCGGGACAGGGTAACTATGGCTACACCTTC.